This is a list of T cell receptor beta chains from one sample in a study of regulatory T cells in long-lasting Graves disease. TCRdb passed the multiplex PCR reads through MiXCR, listing each CDR3 protein once. The profile shows about 290,000 distinct CDR3 sequences, approximately 20% of them singletons. The sample in question was peripheral blood mononuclear cells (PBMCs), obtained when the disease was refractory, from a patient treated with antithyroid drugs. These TCRs come from a female donor with Graves disease. Both conserved end residues are trimmed from each CDR3.

>TRBJ2-7|TRBV12-5|12
ASGLARQGNEQY
>TRBJ2-7|TRBV20-1|12
SAPVRTSISGQY
>TRBJ2-1|TRBV27|13
ASIGTSGYYNEQF
>TRBJ1-5|TRBV2|14
ASSQTPWVSNQPQH
>TRBJ1-1|TRBV28|13
ASSRLTGGITEAF
>TRBJ2-7|TRBV28|14
ASSPGAGAFPYEQY
>TRBJ2-3|TRBV27|12
ASSRTGGADTQY
>TRBJ2-7|TRBV6-9|12
ASSYLGSRYEQY
>TRBJ2-7|TRBV11-1|13
ASSLEDRSTYEQY
>TRBJ1-2|TRBV6-2/TRBV6-3|12
ASSYATYLYGYT
>TRBJ2-2|TRBV7-2|12
ASSTPPNTGELF
>TRBJ2-7|TRBV20-1|11
SAKLVGGYEQY
>TRBJ2-2|TRBV11-2|14
ASTQVGGLNTGELF
>TRBJ2-7|TRBV28|15
ASSLGIQAGVSYEQY
>TRBJ1-2|TRBV28|13
ASSLPRDNYYGYT
>TRBJ2-3|TRBV24-1|13
ATSATGGGTDTQY
>TRBJ1-2|TRBV5-1|13
ASSLADSRAGGYT
>TRBJ2-7|TRBV5-5|12
ASSPTSGLYEQY
>TRBJ1-3|TRBV7-2|14
ASIPGGLNSGNTIY
>TRBJ2-6|TRBV6-2/TRBV6-3|14
ASSYGRQSGANVLT
>TRBJ1-5|TRBV7-2|13
ASSPDGDSNQPQH
>TRBJ2-7|TRBV20-1|13
SAKGLAGVAYEQY
>TRBJ1-6|TRBV3-1|10
ASSQEGGALH
>TRBJ2-7|TRBV28|13
ASTEGGQFNYEQY
>TRBJ1-2|TRBV19|11
ASSTQEYYGYT
>TRBJ1-1|TRBV4-3|11
ASSLNGMTEAF
>TRBJ2-7|TRBV28|12
ASSLRVQAYEQY
>TRBJ1-1|TRBV10-2|12
AGSERWANTEAF
>TRBJ2-5|TRBV12-3/TRBV12-4|14
ASSFGLADHQETQY
>TRBJ2-1|TRBV12-3/TRBV12-4|14
ASSLSLLAGVSEQF
>TRBJ2-7|TRBV4-3|13
ASSQDYGAAYEQY